The rows below give T cell receptor beta chains drawn from one sample of a study of OX40 agonist ivuxolimab in advanced cancers. Clones were sequenced by immunoSEQ multiplex PCR, and TCRdb holds only the in-frame ones, with some missing. Of about 33,000 clones listed, approximately 84% are singletons. Sequences were derived from CD4+ or CD8+ T cells sorted from blood, sampled in a trial of the OX40 agonist ivuxolimab. The receptors were sampled from an adult with an advanced solid tumor such as melanoma, head and neck, liver or kidney cancer. CDR3s include the opening cysteine and the closing phenylalanine or tryptophan. D genes are given only for firm matches. Clone size appears in some rows only: once, few, many, or a class for an expanded clone.

V gene	D gene	clone size	J gene	CDR3 protein	CDR3 DNA
TRBV25-1	TRBD2	-	TRBJ2-1	CASKETSEYNEQFF	TGTGCCAGCAAAGAGACTAGCGAATACAATGAGCAGTTCTTC
TRBV5-6	TRBD2	-	TRBJ2-7	CASSHNPGRTSGTPYEQYF	TGTGCCAGCAGCCATAACCCGGGGCGGACTAGCGGGACACCCTACGAGCAGTACTTC
TRBV4-3	TRBD1	-	TRBJ2-1	CASSRLGQGALDEQFF	TGCGCCAGCAGCCGATTGGGACAGGGGGCCCTAGATGAGCAGTTCTTC
TRBV2	-	-	TRBJ2-3	CASRPWGDTDTQYF	TGTGCCAGCAGACCCTGGGGGGACACAGATACGCAGTATTTT
TRBV11-2	-	-	TRBJ2-1	CASSLGTRTYNEQFF	TGTGCCAGCAGCTTAGGGACGAGGACCTACAATGAGCAGTTCTTC
TRBV28	-	-	TRBJ2-1	CASSFRGDYNEQFF	TGTGCCAGCAGTTTCAGGGGGGACTACAATGAGCAGTTCTTC
TRBV9	TRBD1	-	TRBJ1-1	CASSVASKQGVTNTEAFF	TGTGCCAGCAGCGTAGCGTCAAAACAGGGGGTCACGAACACTGAAGCTTTCTTT
TRBV7-3	-	-	TRBJ2-3	CASSLPGTPTTDTQYF	TGTGCCAGCAGCCTCCCCGGGACCCCAACGACAGATACGCAGTATTTT
TRBV12-5	-	-	TRBJ2-2	CASGLGRGELFF	TGTGCTAGTGGTTTGGGCAGGGGGGAGCTGTTTTTT
TRBV10-3	-	-	TRBJ2-3	CAISDRGSKRTDTQYF	TGTGCCATCAGTGATCGGGGCTCGAAACGCACAGATACGCAGTATTTT
TRBV5-5	-	-	TRBJ2-6	CASSLGPGANVLTF	TGTGCCAGCAGCTTGGGGCCCGGGGCCAACGTCCTGACTTTC
TRBV6-6	TRBD2	-	TRBJ2-3	CASSFLAGRTDTQYF	TGTGCCAGCAGCTTTCTAGCGGGGCGCACAGATACGCAGTATTTT
TRBV6-5	-	-	TRBJ2-7	CASSYSAGAEQYF	TGTGCCAGCAGTTACTCGGCTGGGGCCGAGCAGTACTTC
TRBV23-1	-	-	TRBJ2-5	CASSPRQSHKQETQYF	TGCGCCAGCAGCCCAAGGCAAAGTCATAAACAAGAGACCCAGTACTTC
TRBV4-1	TRBD1	once	TRBJ1-5	CASSRRGQDRNQPQHF	TGCGCCAGCAGCCGGAGGGGACAGGATCGAAATCAGCCCCAGCATTTT
TRBV7-9	-	-	TRBJ2-7	CASSLVRTARDEQYF	TGTGCCAGCAGCTTAGTGCGGACGGCGAGGGACGAGCAGTACTTC
TRBV5-6	-	-	TRBJ2-3	CASSFGGTDTQYF	TGTGCCAGCAGCTTTGGGGGCACAGATACGCAGTATTTT